The rows below give T cell receptor beta chains drawn from one sample of a study of cytomegalovirus exposure and HLA in healthy donors. TCRdb keeps only in-frame clones here, not all; method: immunoSEQ multiplex PCR. The table lists approximately 35,000 clones, more than 65% of them singletons. The sample comprised PBMCs. The receptors shown here come from a woman between 18 and 29 years old in good health and CMV-seronegative. CDR3s include the opening cysteine and the closing phenylalanine or tryptophan. A D gene is named only where the DNA matches it firmly. A row's size may be missing; if present it is once, few, many or a size class.

TRBD1 TRBJ1-1 TRBV19 14 NA TGTGCCAGTAGTACTGGGACAGGGATCACTGAAGCTTTCTTT CASSTGTGITEAFF
NA TRBJ1-1 TRBV15 19 NA TGTGCCACCAGCAGAGATATGGGGCAGGGTGGTCGCCCCGGCACTGAAGCTTTCTTT CATSRDMGQGGRPGTEAFF
TRBD2 TRBJ2-1 TRBV15 14 once TGTGCCACCAGCAGCTTCCTACTAGCGAGAGAGCAGTTCTTC CATSSFLLAREQFF
TRBD2 TRBJ2-5 TRBV29-1 12 NA TGCAGCGTTGAAAGTAGCGGGAGGCCCCAGTACTTC CSVESSGRPQYF
TRBD2 TRBJ2-3 TRBV2 15 NA TGTGCCAGCAGTGTGAGAAGCGGGGGCACAGATACGCAGTATTTT CASSVRSGGTDTQYF
NA TRBJ1-3 TRBV19 15 NA TGTGCCAGTAGTTCGGACAGAGGCTCTGGAAACACCATATATTTT CASSSDRGSGNTIYF
NA TRBJ2-1 TRBV27 15 NA TGTGCCAGCAGTTCAGCCTCCCGAGGAGGCAATGAGCAGTTCTTC CASSSASRGGNEQFF
TRBD2 TRBJ2-7 TRBV30 15 NA TGTGCCTGGAGTGTAGCTAGCGGGAGGGGAGGGGAGCAGTACTTC CAWSVASGRGGEQYF
TRBD2 TRBJ2-2 TRBV6-5 15 NA TGTGCCAGCGGTCGACTAGCGGGTCCATCCGGGGAGCTGTTTTTT CASGRLAGPSGELFF
TRBD1 TRBJ1-5 TRBV2 15 NA TGTGCCAGCAGTGAAAGGACAGGGGTGAACAAGCCCCAGCATTTT CASSERTGVNKPQHF
NA TRBJ2-6 TRBV6-1 17 NA TGTGCCAGCAGTGGTACGAGTCGAGCCTCTGGGGCCAACGTCCTGACTTTC CASSGTSRASGANVLTF
TRBD2 TRBJ2-5 TRBV9 17 NA TGTGCCAGCAGCGTCTCCGGGACTAGCGATGGGCAAGAGACCCAGTACTTC CASSVSGTSDGQETQYF
NA TRBJ1-6 TRBV9 17 NA TGTGCCAGCAGCGTAGGCCCTTCAGGGCCGCCCTCGTTTCCCCTCCACTTT CASSVGPSGPPSFPLHF
NA TRBJ2-3 TRBV6-4 15 once TGTGCCAGCAGTCCCAGTGCCGGGAGCACAGATACGCAGTATTTT CASSPSAGSTDTQYF
NA TRBJ1-6 TRBV9 14 NA TGTGCCAGCAGCGTAGCGGGACAAAATTCACCCCTCCACTTT CASSVAGQNSPLHF
TRBD2 TRBJ2-2 TRBV18 17 few TGTGCCAGCTCACCCCCGATGCCGGGACTAAGAACCGGGGAGCTGTTTTTT CASSPPMPGLRTGELFF
TRBD1 TRBJ1-2 TRBV11-2 18 NA TGTGCCAGCAGCGGGGGGGTGTTGGGGACAGGGAGTTCCTATGGCTACACCTTC CASSGGVLGTGSSYGYTF
NA TRBJ1-5 TRBV13 15 few TGTGCCAGCAACCCTCTTGGGGCCTCCAATCAGCCCCAGCATTTT CASNPLGASNQPQHF
NA TRBJ1-1 TRBV5-4 13 NA TGTGCCAGCAGCTCCGGAGGGCGGGAGTTGGCTTTCTTT CASSSGGRELAFF
TRBD2 TRBJ2-3 TRBV6-1 19 NA TGTGCCAGCAGTGACAGTGGTGCCCCACTAGCGGATGGCACAGATACGCAGTATTTT CASSDSGAPLADGTDTQYF
NA TRBJ2-7 TRBV4-1 16 NA TGCGCCAGCAGCCCCGGACCGCAAGGGGGATCCTACGAGCAGTACTTC CASSPGPQGGSYEQYF
NA TRBJ1-1 TRBV11-1 13 NA TGTGTCAGTCAGAGGACAGTGAACACTGAAGCTTTCTTT CVSQRTVNTEAFF
TRBD1 TRBJ1-2 TRBV19 14 NA TGTGCCAGTAGTTACGGGACAGGGATCTATGGCTACACCTTC CASSYGTGIYGYTF
TRBD1 TRBJ2-7 TRBV5-8 12 NA TGTGCCAGCAGCTTCGACAGGGGCGAGCAGTACTTC CASSFDRGEQYF
NA TRBJ1-5 TRBV6-1 14 NA TGTGCCAGCAGTGAACTTAGTCTCGGGCAGCCCCAGCATTTT CASSELSLGQPQHF
NA TRBJ1-4 TRBV7-2 12 NA TGTGCCAGCAGCTTATCGGGTGAAAAACTGTTTTTT CASSLSGEKLFF
NA TRBJ1-1 TRBV5-6 14 few TGTGCCAGCAGCTTGGCCGCGGCCCCCACTGAAGCTTTCTTT CASSLAAAPTEAFF
NA TRBJ1-1 TRBV19 13 NA TGTGCCAGTAGTATGCGGCGGGACACTGAAGCTTTCTTT CASSMRRDTEAFF
TRBD1 TRBJ1-1 TRBV29-1 12 NA TGCAGCGTTCTCAGGGGGCTCACTGAAGCTTTCTTT CSVLRGLTEAFF
NA TRBJ2-1 TRBV27 13 once TGTGCCAGCAGTTTTCCCCAAGGGGGTGAGCAGTTCTTC CASSFPQGGEQFF
TRBD2 TRBJ2-3 TRBV15 20 NA TGTGCCACCAGCCCCCAAGAGGGGGCTAGCGGGAGATTGGGCACAGATACGCAGTATTTT CATSPQEGASGRLGTDTQYF
TRBD1 TRBJ1-2 TRBV30 12 NA TGTGCCTCGAGAATACCAGGGGGAAGCTACCCCTTC CASRIPGGSYPF
NA TRBJ1-2 TRBV7-9 16 NA TGTGCCAGCAGCTATAACAGTTGGGGCTCTAGCTATGGCTACACCTTC CASSYNSWGSSYGYTF
NA TRBJ1-1 TRBV7-2 14 NA TGTGCCAGCAGCTCACAGGGATCGAACACTGAAGCTTTCTTT CASSSQGSNTEAFF
TRBD1 TRBJ1-1 TRBV10-3 13 NA TGTGCCATCAGGGACAGGGAGAGCAGTGAAGCTTTCTTT CAIRDRESSEAFF
TRBD2 TRBJ2-3 TRBV14 16 NA TGTGCCAGCAGCCGCGCGGGGGGGAGTTTGACAGATACGCAGTATTTT CASSRAGGSLTDTQYF
TRBD1 TRBJ1-6 TRBV27 15 NA TGTGCCAGCGGACCGGGGACAGGGCCTAATTCACCCCTCCACTTT CASGPGTGPNSPLHF
TRBD2 TRBJ2-3 TRBV5-4 15 NA TGTGCCAGCAGCTTTGAGCGGGGGGGGGTAGATACGCAGTATTTT CASSFERGGVDTQYF
NA TRBJ2-3 TRBV7-9 14 NA TGTGCCAGCAGCTTAGCGGCGGTCACAGATACGCAGTATTTT CASSLAAVTDTQYF
NA TRBJ2-5 TRBV18 14 NA TGTGCCAGCTCACCACCCCAGGTGCCGGAGACCCAGTACTTC CASSPPQVPETQYF
TRBD1 TRBJ2-1 TRBV5-1 13 NA TGCGCCAGCGTTCAACAGGGGGGCAATGAGCAGTTCTTC CASVQQGGNEQFF
NA TRBJ2-7 TRBV6-5 14 NA TGTGCCAGCAGTCCCTCGTGGCAGTCCTACGAGCAGTACTTC CASSPSWQSYEQYF
TRBD1 TRBJ1-1 TRBV10-3 15 NA TGTGCCATCAGTGAGTTGACAGGGCAGAACACTGAAGCTTTCTTT CAISELTGQNTEAFF
TRBD2 TRBJ2-7 TRBV18 15 NA TGTGCCAGCTCACCACCAACTAGCGGGAGTTACGAGCAGTACTTC CASSPPTSGSYEQYF
NA TRBJ1-2 TRBV27 13 NA TGTGCCAGCAGTTTGGGGGCGGGCGGTGGCTACACCTTC CASSLGAGGGYTF
NA TRBJ2-3 TRBV7-2 12 NA TGTGCCACGTCAGGACGGGGAGATACGCAGTATTTT CATSGRGDTQYF
TRBD2 TRBJ2-7 TRBV11-2 14 few TGTGCCAGCAGCCATAGCGGGGGGGCGGGGGAGCAGTACTTC CASSHSGGAGEQYF
NA TRBJ1-1 TRBV5-4 16 NA TGTGCCAGCAGCTTTGGCAGTCAAAATATGAACACTGAAGCTTTCTTT CASSFGSQNMNTEAFF
NA TRBJ2-7 TRBV10-3 14 NA TGTGCCATCAGTGAGTCGCCCAGAAGCTACGAGCAGTACTTC CAISESPRSYEQYF
NA TRBJ1-2 TRBV7-3 13 once TGTGCCAGCAGCTTAAGGGGAGATGGTGGCTACACCTTC CASSLRGDGGYTF
TRBD2 TRBJ2-1 TRBV28 17 NA TGTGCCAGCAGCCGACTGAAACTAGCGCTAACCTACAATGAGCAGTTCTTC CASSRLKLALTYNEQFF
TRBD1 TRBJ2-7 TRBV4-1 15 NA TGCGCCAGCAGCCTACAGGGGGATCCCTCCTACGAGCAGTACTTC CASSLQGDPSYEQYF
NA TRBJ2-7 TRBV15 14 NA TGTGCCACCAGCAGAGTAGCGACGTCTTACGAGCAGTACTTC CATSRVATSYEQYF
NA TRBJ2-2 TRBV10-2 14 once TGCGCCAGCATTGCGGGGACGAACACCGGGGAGCTGTTTTTT CASIAGTNTGELFF
TRBD2 TRBJ2-3 TRBV28 15 once TGTGCCAGCGGGACCTCCCGGACTAGGCCAGATACGCAGTATTTT CASGTSRTRPDTQYF
TRBD1 TRBJ1-6 TRBV7-3 17 few TGTGCCAGCAGCTTAATAGGCCAGGGGGCAGGGAATTCACCCCTCCACTTT CASSLIGQGAGNSPLHF
TRBD2 TRBJ2-3 TRBV6-4 16 NA TGTGCCAGCAGTGACGGAGCGGGGCCCCACACAGATACGCAGTATTTT CASSDGAGPHTDTQYF